Below, 14 T cell receptor beta chains from the same sample are listed, as sequenced in a study of T-cell memory formation after mild COVID-19. MiXCR, applied by TCRdb to the 5' RACE reads, yields one record per CDR3 protein. Among about 150,000 distinct CDR3 sequences, roughly 6.2% were seen once, and the ten largest hold roughly 1.9%. Specimen: PBMCs or a T cell subset sorted from them (not recorded which). The receptors originated from an adult woman who had mild COVID-19 (a few samples of this study predate the infection). Cell type and time point are not known.

The chain joins TRBV2 to TRBJ2-5; no clear D gene. The CDR3 runs 15 residues. Germline CDR1 is SNHLY and CDR2 is FYNNEI. V lost 6 bases to trimming and J lost 5 bases, with 19 bases between them. Written as DNA, the CDR3 is TGTGCCAGCAGCCTGAGCCTAGTTGGTTTCGAGACCCAGTACTTC. This encodes CASSLSLVGFETQYF. Using reference TRBV2 and TRBJ2-5 for the parts outside the CDR3, the full variable domain is EPEVTQTPSHQVTQMGQEVILRCVPISNHLYFYWYRQILGQKVEFLVSFYNNEISEKSEIFDDQFSVERPDGSNFTLKIRSTKLEDSAMYFCASSLSLVGFETQYFGPGTRLLVL.

The chain is built from TRBV7-3 and TRBJ2-5, with no clear D. Looked up from germline, CDR1 is SGHTA and CDR2 is FQGTGA. Trimming removed 0 bases from V and 5 bases from J, with 16 bases in between. The CDR3 is 16 amino acids. In nucleotides, the CDR3 is TGTGCCAGCAGCTTAACGGTGCGGAATGACTTTGAGACCCAGTACTTC. Translating gives CASSLTVRNDFETQYF. Combining the CDR3 with reference TRBV7-3 and TRBJ2-5 gives the whole variable domain GAGVSQTPSNKVTEKGKYVELRCDPISGHTALYWYRQSLGQGPEFLIYFQGTGAADDSGLPNDRFFAVRPEGSVSTLKIQRTERGDSAVYLCASSLTVRNDFETQYFGPGTRLLVL.

This clonotype came up a few times. V is TRBV7-9 and J is TRBJ2-3; D is unclear. Germline values: CDR1 SEHNR, CDR2 FQNEAQ (reference sequence). The V end was cut by 6 bases, the J end by 0 bases, with 10 bases between. The CDR3 length is 14 residues. The chain's CDR3 is CASRRESSTDTQYF. CDR3 in DNA: TGTGCCAGCAGGCGAGAATCCAGCACAGATACGCAGTATTTT.

In the case of this clonotype: At one end, the junction sequence differs from germline, possibly due to a read error. The chain has TRBV4-2 and TRBJ1-1; D is possibly TRBD1 (5 bases). Germline V gene data show CDR1 as LGHNA and CDR2 as YNFKEQ. This CDR3 comprises 14 residues. CDR3 nucleotides: TGTGCCAGCAGCCAAGGATGGGGGAACCCTGAAGCTTTCTTT. Translation gives CASSQGWGNPEAFF.

The sample holds a few counts of this clonotype. DNA of the CDR3: TGTGCCAGCAGCTTACCGGCAGCTTATGGCTACACCTTC. Amino acid sequence: CASSLPAAYGYTF. This chain links TRBV7-9 with TRBJ1-2; no reliable D call. CDR3 size: 13 residues. Per the germline V gene, CDR1 is SEHNR and CDR2 is FQNEAQ (reference sequence). Trimming removed 2 bases from V and 5 bases from J, with 9 bases in between.

This clonotype was seen a few times. The V call is TRBV7-2, the J call TRBJ1-1, with 7 bases fitting TRBD1. Germline trimming cut 3 bases from V and 6 bases from J; bases unmatched to any gene: 7. The CDR3 consists of 14 residues. Germline CDR1 is SGHTA and CDR2 is FQGNSA. CDR3 region: CASSFRQGGAEAFF. The DNA for the CDR3 is TGTGCCAGCAGCTTCAGACAGGGAGGCGCTGAAGCTTTCTTT.

In its sample, this clonotype was seen a few times. This chain joins TRBV20-1 and TRBJ2-2; 10 bases map to TRBD2. CDR1 and CDR2 (germline): DFQATT, SNEGSKA (reference sequence). This CDR3 spans 15 amino acids. J lost 0 bases, V lost 5 bases, and 3 bases had no gene match. The CDR3 nucleotides are TGCAGTGCTTCCCTAGCGGGGGCGAACACCGGGGAGCTGTTTTTT. It is translated as CSASLAGANTGELFF.

Only a few counts were recorded for this clonotype. The chain couples TRBV7-9 to TRBJ1-6; D is undetermined. Trimming pared 0 bases from V and 6 bases from J, leaving 9 bases between. Germline V gene lookup returns CDR1 SEHNR and CDR2 FQNEAQ (reference sequence). This CDR3 comprises 15 residues. CDR3 amino acids: CASSLARQINSPLHF. In DNA, the CDR3 is TGTGCCAGCAGCTTAGCGCGGCAGATTAATTCACCCCTCCACTTT.

This clonotype was seen ten or more times. This chain joins TRBV30 and TRBJ2-5, with D unclear. The CDR3 sequence is 13 residues long. Germline assignment: CDR1 GTSNPN and CDR2 SVGIG (reference sequence). V dropped 5 bases and J dropped 5 bases, with 15 bases sitting between them. The DNA for the CDR3 is TGTGCCTGGTGTCGGTCTGGATCGGAGACCCAGTACTTC. Protein product: CAWCRSGSETQYF.

This rearrangement joins TRBV5-6 to TRBJ2-7; unclear D gene. Germline V gives CDR1 SGHDT, CDR2 YYEEEE. Trimming pared 0 bases from V and 0 bases from J, leaving 13 bases between. This CDR3 region has 16 residues. As DNA, the CDR3 is TGTGCCAGCAGCTTGGATTCGTCCTTCCGCTCCTACGAGCAGTACTTC. Translating gives CASSLDSSFRSYEQYF.

The chain carries TRBV7-2 and TRBJ1-2; D uncertain. The V gene's germline CDR1 is SGHTA and CDR2 FQGNSA. V was shortened by 2 bases and J by 2 bases, with 12 bases between the two germline ends. The length of the CDR3 is 15 residues. The DNA of the CDR3 is TGTGCCAGCAGCTTAAGGGTGAGGAGGAACTATGGCTACACCTTC. Translated, it gives CASSLRVRRNYGYTF.

This clonotype has at least ten counts. The gene calls are TRBV10-3 and TRBJ1-1; D uncertain. Trimming shortened V by 0 bases and J by 2 bases, and 7 bases separated the two germline ends. Germline CDR1 reads ENHRY; CDR2 reads SYGVKD. The CDR3 loop spans 14 amino acids. DNA for the CDR3: TGTGCCATCAGTGAGTCGGGTCCAAACACTGAAGCTTTCTTT. This translates into CAISESGPNTEAFF.

This clonotype was observed at least ten times. V and J are TRBV5-1 and TRBJ2-5; a weak D match, TRBD1 (6 bases). Germline V gene data show CDR1 as SGHRS and CDR2 as YFSETQ. The CDR3 spans 14 residues. V shed 0 bases and J shed 5 bases, with 11 bases lying between them. CDR3 bases: TGCGCCAGCAGCTTGGCAGGGGCAGGCGAGACCCAGTACTTC. It yields the protein CASSLAGAGETQYF. Full variable domain (rest looked up from reference TRBV5-1 and TRBJ2-5): KAGVTQTPRYLIKTRGQQVTLSCSPISGHRSVSWYQQTPGQGLQFLFEYFSETQRNKGNFPGRFSGRQFSNSRSEMNVSTLELGDSALYLCASSLAGAGETQYFGPGTRLLVL.

This clonotype appeared many times. This chain joins TRBV11-1 and TRBJ2-1; 14 bases agree with TRBD2. The V gene end was trimmed by 4 bases and the J gene end by 0 bases; junction bases not matched to a gene: 5. Germline assignment: CDR1 SGHAT and CDR2 FQDESV (reference sequence). There are 18 residues in the CDR3. The CDR3 DNA sequence: TGTGCCAGCAGCTCAGGGACTAGCGGGGGCCGCTCCTACAATGAGCAGTTCTTC. Amino acid sequence: CASSSGTSGGRSYNEQFF. The variable domain in full, with the rest retrieved from reference TRBV11-1 and TRBJ2-1, is EAEVAQSPRYKITEKSQAVAFWCDPISGHATLYWYRQILGQGPELLVQFQDESVVDDSQLPKDRFSAERLKGVDSTLKIQPAELGDSAMYLCASSSGTSGGRSYNEQFFGPGTRLTVL.